The 15 T cell receptor beta chains given below trace back to one sample, sequenced in a study of blood T cell repertoires in COVID-19. Clones were read by immunoSEQ multiplex PCR, and TCRdb kept only the in-frame ones, dropping some. Of about 90,000 clones in the sample, around four fifths were seen once. The specimen sequenced was peripheral blood. Receptor source: a woman in her seventies with active or convalescent COVID-19.

The V gene is TRBV4-3, the J gene TRBJ2-7, with TRBD2 as a possible D gene (6 bases). With 0 bases removed from V and 1 base from J, the gap between germline ends came to 13 bases. The CDR3 sequence is 16 residues long. Germline V gene lookup returns CDR1 LGHNA and CDR2 YSLEER. CDR3 loop: CASSQDLRGTSYEQYF. CDR3 nucleotides: TGCGCCAGCAGCCAAGATCTCAGAGGGACTTCCTACGAGCAGTACTTC.

The J gene is TRBJ1-2, the V gene TRBV4-3; 7 bases are shared with TRBD1. The CDR3 is 17 residues long. In germline, CDR1 is LGHNA, CDR2 YSLEER. V lost 3 bases to trimming and J lost 0 bases; unmatched junction nucleotides: 10. CDR3 nucleotides: TGCGCCAGCAGCCAGACCAGGGGGTCAGGAACTAACTATGGCTACACCTTC. It encodes CASSQTRGSGTNYGYTF.

The chain is built from TRBV3-1 (or the pseudogene TRBV3-2) and TRBJ2-2; D gene unclear. V lost 2 bases and J lost 4, with 5 bases in between. The V gene's germline CDR1 is LGHDT and CDR2 YNNKEL (reference sequence). The CDR3 loop spans 13 amino acids. CDR3 residues: CASSQLSTGELFF. CDR3 DNA sequence: TGTGCCAGCAGCCAACTATCCACCGGGGAGCTGTTTTTT.

The genes are TRBV29-1 and TRBJ2-7; the D gene is possibly TRBD1 (6 bases). The CDR3 has 13 residues. CDR1 and CDR2 from the germline V gene are SQVTM and ANQGSEA. V gave up 6 bases and J gave up 3 bases, with 15 bases separating them. CDR3 nucleotide sequence: TGCAGCGTCTCCGGGACACGCCTCTACGAGCAGTACTTC. Its protein is CSVSGTRLYEQYF.

This rearrangement joins TRBV4-3 to TRBJ1-1; D is perhaps TRBD1 (6 bases). The V end lost 3 bases, the J end lost 8 bases, and 10 bases lay between the germline ends. CDR1 and CDR2 from the germline V gene are LGHNA and YSLEER. The CDR3 runs to 12 residues. The CDR3 protein is CASSHGTREAFF. DNA of the CDR3: TGCGCCAGCAGCCACGGGACACGCGAAGCTTTCTTT.

The gene calls are TRBV6-2 or TRBV6-3 and TRBJ2-2; TRBD1 matches at 11 bases. V lost 5 bases and J lost 0; bases outside the gene matches: 2. Per germline, CDR1 MNHEY and CDR2 SVGEGT. The CDR3 extends over 16 amino acids. In DNA, the CDR3 is TGTGCCAGCAGTGGACAGGGGGCAACGAACACCGGGGAGCTGTTTTTT. It encodes CASSGQGATNTGELFF.

The rearrangement uses TRBV6-1 and TRBJ1-1; 7 nucleotides align to TRBD1. The CDR3 has 19 residues. Germline assignment: CDR1 MNHNS and CDR2 SASEGT. With V trimmed by 0 bases and J by 1 base, 14 bases remained unmatched. The CDR3 bases are TGTGCCAGCAGTGAAGCACCCGGGACAGCCGGCGAGAAGAACACTGAAGCTTTCTTT. This translates into CASSEAPGTAGEKNTEAFF.

The V and J genes are TRBV5-1 and TRBJ2-1; D is possibly TRBD1 (6 bases). Trimming took off 0 bases at V and 1 base at J, with 8 bases between the two ends. Germline values: CDR1 SGHRS, CDR2 YFSETQ. The CDR3 is made up of 15 amino acids. The DNA for the CDR3 is TGCGCCAGCAGCTTGGCCACAGGGTCCTACAATGAGCAGTTCTTC. It encodes CASSLATGSYNEQFF. The entire variable domain, with the rest obtained from reference TRBV5-1 and TRBJ2-1, is as follows: KAGVTQTPRYLIKTRGQQVTLSCSPISGHRSVSWYQQTPGQGLQFLFEYFSETQRNKGNFPGRFSGRQFSNSRSEMNVSTLELGDSALYLCASSLATGSYNEQFFGPGTRLTVL.

V and J are TRBV5-8 and TRBJ1-3, with 12 nucleotides matching TRBD1. The CDR3 totals 16 residues. Germline V gene data show CDR1 as SGHTS and CDR2 as YDEGEE. After removal of 4 bases from V and 2 bases from J, the junction contained 4 bases not matched to a gene. The CDR3 sequence: CASSRDRGLPGNTIYF. The CDR3 DNA reads as TGTGCCAGCAGCAGGGACAGGGGGCTCCCTGGAAACACCATATATTTT.

The CDR3 here is CASGQGSFYEQYF. The CDR3 bases are TGTGCCAGCGGACAGGGAAGTTTCTACGAGCAGTACTTC. This rearrangement joins TRBV2 to TRBJ2-7; 8 nucleotides match TRBD1. CDR1 is SNHLY and CDR2 is FYNNEI in the germline V gene. V shed 8 bases, J shed 3 bases, and the junction held 6 bases outside the gene matches. The CDR3 is 13 amino acids.

The chain joins TRBV5-1 to TRBJ2-5; the D gene is possibly TRBD1 (6 bases). The CDR3 is 14 amino acids. Germline V gives CDR1 SGHRS, CDR2 YFSETQ. V lost 1 base to trimming and J lost 8 bases, with 15 bases between them. In nucleotides, the CDR3 is TGCGCCAGCAGCTTGTGGGTCGGACAGCAAACCCAGTACTTC. It yields the protein CASSLWVGQQTQYF.

This clone was counted a single time. The V call is TRBV5-1, the J call TRBJ2-5; D gene uncertain. Per germline, CDR1 SGHRS and CDR2 YFSETQ. Trimming shortened V by 2 bases and J by 3 bases, and 17 bases separated the two germline ends. The CDR3 length is 16 residues. The CDR3 bases are TGCGCCAGCAGCTTTGGTACTAACATCCCGAAAGAGACCCAGTACTTC. This codes for CASSFGTNIPKETQYF. The full variable domain, its missing parts supplied by reference TRBV5-1 and TRBJ2-5, is KAGVTQTPRYLIKTRGQQVTLSCSPISGHRSVSWYQQTPGQGLQFLFEYFSETQRNKGNFPGRFSGRQFSNSRSEMNVSTLELGDSALYLCASSFGTNIPKETQYFGPGTRLLVL.

This chain links TRBV5-1 with TRBJ1-2; 7 nucleotides align to TRBD1. V dropped 2 bases and J dropped 4; count of bases not matched to a gene: 8. CDR3 length: 15 amino acids. CDR1 and CDR2 from the germline V gene are SGHRS and YFSETQ. The CDR3 loop is CASSFLTGSGYGYTF. The CDR3 DNA sequence: TGCGCCAGCAGCTTCTTGACAGGGTCGGGCTATGGCTACACCTTC. Full variable domain (rest looked up from reference TRBV5-1 and TRBJ1-2): KAGVTQTPRYLIKTRGQQVTLSCSPISGHRSVSWYQQTPGQGLQFLFEYFSETQRNKGNFPGRFSGRQFSNSRSEMNVSTLELGDSALYLCASSFLTGSGYGYTFGSGTRLTVV.

This clone occurred a few times. The chain recombines TRBV7-2 with TRBJ2-2; no reliable D call. The CDR3 totals 17 residues. Germline assignment: CDR1 SGHTA and CDR2 FQGNSA. Trimming stripped 0 bases from V and 7 bases from J, with 18 bases between. The chain's CDR3 is CASSLASSLRPLGELFF. CDR3 nucleotides: TGTGCCAGCAGCTTAGCGAGCAGTTTGCGGCCCCTCGGGGAGCTGTTTTTT.

The chain links TRBV2 to TRBJ2-2, with unresolved D. The CDR3 covers 12 residues. V was trimmed by 4 bases and J by 5 bases, leaving 5 bases between them. In germline, CDR1 is SNHLY, CDR2 FYNNEI. CDR3 nucleotides: TGTGCCAGCAGTGGGCTGACCGGGGAGCTGTTTTTT. Its protein is CASSGLTGELFF.